The T cell receptor (beta chain) described here comes from a study of blood T cell repertoires in COVID-19. The overall study: The cDNA or gDNA used as material had been derived from T cells, B-cell-depleted T cells, or PBMCs.

Ages ranged from about 18 to 89 years, with residence in about 24 US areas. Membership in each cohort depended on participant-reported clinical history. In the source study's methods: Reference gene primer amplification gave nucleated cell count estimates. Some clones are missing from TCRdb's copy, which holds only in-frame ones; the method was immunoSEQ multiplex PCR. The DNA gave D and trimming, while V, J and clone size come from that table. The table includes a few hundred thousand clones, nearly 90% detected once. The CDR3 spans 16 residues. Germline V lookup: CDR1 SGHAT, CDR2 FQNNGV. The trim removed 5 bases at V and 3 bases at J, leaving 7 bases unmatched.

The sample was PBMCs or T cells enriched from blood (not recorded which). The genes are TRBV11-2 and TRBJ2-1; 10 bases fit TRBD2. The sequence was obtained from a man younger than 40 who had been exposed to COVID-19. The DNA of the CDR3 is TGTGCCAGCAGCCGGCTAGCGGGGGACAACTACAATGAGCAGTTCTTC. The encoded protein is CASSRLAGDNYNEQFF.